Listed below are T cell receptor beta chains from one sample, sequenced in a study of tumor and adjacent non-tumor tissue in lung cancer. TCRdb passed the multiplex PCR reads through MiXCR, listing each CDR3 protein once. The table includes fewer than 120,000 distinct CDR3 sequences, 84% detected once. Sequenced: lung tumor tissue. Receptor source: a man in his 70s with non-small cell lung cancer. Both conserved end residues are part of each CDR3. D genes are given only for firm matches. Clone size is stated in some rows and not others, as once, few, many or a class when expanded.

v_call: TRBV6-1; cdr3_length: 15; j_call: TRBJ1-5; d_call: NA; clone_size: NA; cdr3_nt: TGTGTCAGCAGTGCCCAAAGCGATAGCAATCTGCCCCAGCATTTT; cdr3_aa: CVSSAQSDSNLPQHF
v_call: TRBV4-2; cdr3_length: 17; j_call: TRBJ2-2; d_call: TRBD2; clone_size: NA; cdr3_nt: TGTGCCAGCAGCCGGTATGAGCGGGGGGCCAACATCGGGGAGCTGTTTTTT; cdr3_aa: CASSRYERGANIGELFF
v_call: TRBV4-3; cdr3_length: 16; j_call: TRBJ2-5; d_call: NA; clone_size: NA; cdr3_nt: TGCGCCTGCAGCCAAGCCGGATGGGTGGGACAAGAGATCCAGTACTTC; cdr3_aa: CACSQAGWVGQEIQYF
v_call: TRBV29-1; cdr3_length: 13; j_call: TRBJ1-2; d_call: NA; clone_size: NA; cdr3_nt: TGCAGCGCCCAGAAGACAGGCGTTGGCGGTTACACCTTC; cdr3_aa: CSAQKTGVGGYTF
v_call: TRBV6-5; cdr3_length: 14; j_call: TRBJ1-2; d_call: NA; clone_size: few; cdr3_nt: TGTGCCAGCAGTTACTCGGGACAAGGGTATGATTACACCTTC; cdr3_aa: CASSYSGQGYDYTF
v_call: TRBV5-8; cdr3_length: 14; j_call: TRBJ2-7; d_call: NA; clone_size: NA; cdr3_nt: TGTGCCAGCAGCTTGGCGGGAAGCTCCTATGGGCAGTACTTC; cdr3_aa: CASSLAGSSYGQYF
v_call: TRBV11-2; cdr3_length: 15; j_call: TRBJ1-4; d_call: NA; clone_size: NA; cdr3_nt: TGTGCCAGCATTTCTATAAGGGGCACTAATGAAAAACTGTTTTTT; cdr3_aa: CASISIRGTNEKLFF
v_call: TRBV20-1; cdr3_length: 15; j_call: TRBJ1-5; d_call: NA; clone_size: NA; cdr3_nt: TGCAGTGATAGAGAAGCAGGGGACTCCAATCAGCCCCAGCATTTT; cdr3_aa: CSDREAGDSNQPQHF
v_call: TRBV6-2/TRBV6-3; cdr3_length: 14; j_call: TRBJ2-7; d_call: NA; clone_size: NA; cdr3_nt: TGTACCAGTAGAGCCGCCCGGACAATTTACGAGCGGTACTTC; cdr3_aa: CTSRAARTIYERYF
v_call: TRBV10-1; cdr3_length: 13; j_call: TRBJ2-5; d_call: NA; clone_size: NA; cdr3_nt: TGCACCACCAGTGAGCACACCCCGGGGTCCCAGTACTTC; cdr3_aa: CTTSEHTPGSQYF
v_call: TRBV12-3/TRBV12-4; cdr3_length: 15; j_call: TRBJ1-1; d_call: NA; clone_size: NA; cdr3_nt: TGTGCCAGCAGTTTGGGGAAGGGCATGAACACTGAGGCTTTATTT; cdr3_aa: CASSLGKGMNTEALF
v_call: TRBV28; cdr3_length: 14; j_call: TRBJ1-2; d_call: NA; clone_size: NA; cdr3_nt: TGTGCCAACAGGCGCGGGACAACTATCTATGGCTACACCTTC; cdr3_aa: CANRRGTTIYGYTF
v_call: TRBV11-3; cdr3_length: 15; j_call: TRBJ2-3; d_call: NA; clone_size: NA; cdr3_nt: TGTGCCAGCAATCCAAGAGAGGGAGCCACAGATACGCAGTATTTT; cdr3_aa: CASNPREGATDTQYF
v_call: TRBV5-6; cdr3_length: 16; j_call: TRBJ2-7; d_call: NA; clone_size: NA; cdr3_nt: TGTACCAACAGCTCCGTTGTCCGTGACAGGACCTACAAGCAGTACTTC; cdr3_aa: CTNSSVVRDRTYKQYF
v_call: TRBV7-9; cdr3_length: 15; j_call: TRBJ1-2; d_call: NA; clone_size: NA; cdr3_nt: TGTGCCAGCAGTGTCGAACGGGGGGATAACTATGGCTACACCTTC; cdr3_aa: CASSVERGDNYGYTF
v_call: TRBV5-1; cdr3_length: 16; j_call: TRBJ2-2; d_call: TRBD2; clone_size: NA; cdr3_nt: TGCGCCAGCAGCATCGGTGCGGGGGGCTACACCGGGGAGCTGTTTTTT; cdr3_aa: CASSIGAGGYTGELFF
v_call: TRBV14; cdr3_length: 15; j_call: TRBJ1-2; d_call: NA; clone_size: NA; cdr3_nt: TGTGCCAGCATCCTAAGCCCCCCGGGGACGAGTGGCAACACCTTC; cdr3_aa: CASILSPPGTSGNTF
v_call: TRBV5-1; cdr3_length: 13; j_call: TRBJ1-1; d_call: NA; clone_size: NA; cdr3_nt: TGCGCCAGCAGCTTGGGGGACAAGACTGAAGCTTTCTTT; cdr3_aa: CASSLGDKTEAFF
v_call: TRBV5-6; cdr3_length: 16; j_call: TRBJ2-5; d_call: NA; clone_size: many; cdr3_nt: TGTGCCAGCAGACGAGAGACAGGAGTAGAGCAAGAGACCCAGTACTTC; cdr3_aa: CASRRETGVEQETQYF
v_call: TRBV5-5; cdr3_length: 13; j_call: TRBJ1-1; d_call: NA; clone_size: NA; cdr3_nt: TGTGCCAGCAGCGTGGGCATGAACACTGAGTCTTTCTTT; cdr3_aa: CASSVGMNTESFF
v_call: TRBV29-1; cdr3_length: 11; j_call: TRBJ2-4; d_call: NA; clone_size: NA; cdr3_nt: TGCAGCGTTGAACGGGGAGACATTCAATACTTC; cdr3_aa: CSVERGDIQYF
v_call: TRBV20-1; cdr3_length: 17; j_call: TRBJ1-5; d_call: NA; clone_size: NA; cdr3_nt: TGCAGTCCTAGAGATCTAGTTAGGGGCTATAGCAATCAGCCCCAGCATTTT; cdr3_aa: CSPRDLVRGYSNQPQHF
v_call: TRBV5-6; cdr3_length: 14; j_call: TRBJ1-2; d_call: NA; clone_size: NA; cdr3_nt: TGTGTCAACAGATTGATCGGACAGCAGGGTGGCTACACCTTC; cdr3_aa: CVNRLIGQQGGYTF
v_call: TRBV6-1; cdr3_length: 15; j_call: TRBJ2-7; d_call: TRBD1; clone_size: once; cdr3_nt: TGTGCCAGCAGTGATTTCGGGACAGCGGCCTACGAGCAGTACTTC; cdr3_aa: CASSDFGTAAYEQYF
v_call: TRBV19; cdr3_length: 17; j_call: TRBJ2-1; d_call: NA; clone_size: NA; cdr3_nt: TGTGCCAGTAGTATAGATATGAGCGAAAGCTCCTACAATGAGCACTTCTTC; cdr3_aa: CASSIDMSESSYNEHFF
v_call: TRBV29-1; cdr3_length: 14; j_call: TRBJ1-6; d_call: TRBD1; clone_size: NA; cdr3_nt: TGCACCGTCAGACAGGGGAATTATAATTCATCCTTCCACTTT; cdr3_aa: CTVRQGNYNSSFHF
v_call: TRBV28; cdr3_length: 20; j_call: TRBJ2-6; d_call: NA; clone_size: NA; cdr3_nt: TGTGCCAGCAGGCACGGCGGGTATTCCTGGATACGCTGGGTGGCCAACGTCCTGACTTTC; cdr3_aa: CASRHGGYSWIRWVANVLTF